This note documents a single T cell receptor (beta chain) sequence. Only in-frame clones appear in the TCRdb table, and some are missing; sequencing was by immunoSEQ multiplex PCR. The sample lists about 72,000 clones; roughly four fifths were seen once. The sample belongs to a study of radiotherapy plus CTLA-4 blockade in lung cancer. There are 15 residues in the CDR3. V lost 0 bases to trimming and J lost 3 bases, with 10 bases between them. Germline assignment: CDR1 MGHRA and CDR2 YSYEKL. Material: peripheral blood, obtained from a patient treated with radiotherapy plus ipilimumab. V and J are TRBV4-1 and TRBJ2-3; tentatively, D is TRBD1 (6 bases). The TCR was taken from a human donor with non-small cell lung cancer who had a partial response to radiotherapy plus ipilimumab. CDR3 in DNA: TGCGCCAGCAGCCAAGAGGGGGCAGGTACAGATACGCAGTATTTT. This codes for CASSQEGAGTDTQYF.